This TCR beta chain is from a study of T cell responses to AZD1222 COVID-19 vaccine. Findings and caveats of the study: Recipients of two AZD1222 doses showed rising Spike-specific TCR breadth and depth.

The protocol was immunoSEQ multiplex PCR, while the TCRdb copy is restricted to in-frame clones and leaves out a portion. The sample has some 130,000 clones; 85% to 90% are singletons. The CDR3 spans 14 residues. Germline V gene data show CDR1 as MNHEY and CDR2 as SVGAGI. V lost 4 bases and J lost 1, with 11 bases in between. As concerns this clone: As yet, its antigen is unknown.

The starting material was peripheral blood, obtained on day 0 of AZD1222 vaccination. V and J are TRBV6-5 and TRBJ2-7; tentatively, D is TRBD1 (6 bases). This clonotype was obtained from an adult in good health. In DNA, the CDR3 is TGTGCCAGCAGTTGGCACAGGGAATCCTACGAGCAGTACTTC. This encodes CASSWHRESYEQYF.